This is a list of T cell receptor beta chains from one sample in a study of cytomegalovirus exposure and HLA in healthy donors. Sequencing used immunoSEQ multiplex PCR; TCRdb keeps in-frame clones, though not all of them. The sample comprises some 140,000 clones, around 79% of which are singletons, and about 6.5% rests with the top ten. Sequencing input: PBMCs. These receptors all come from a man aged 40-50 years in good health and CMV-seropositive. CDR3s leave out the opening cysteine and the closing phenylalanine or tryptophan. Fields, in order: clone size, V gene, J gene, CDR3 protein. Clone size, where shown, is once, few, many, or a class for clones that have expanded.

clone size: NA
V gene: TRBV15
J gene: TRBJ2-7
CDR3 protein: ATSRPGSGGYEQY

clone size: once
V gene: TRBV9
J gene: TRBJ2-3
CDR3 protein: ASSVMVARESFSGYTDTQY

clone size: NA
V gene: TRBV10-3
J gene: TRBJ2-3
CDR3 protein: AITQGAETDTQY

clone size: NA
V gene: TRBV11-2
J gene: TRBJ2-1
CDR3 protein: ASSLDKTSGPPEQF

clone size: NA
V gene: TRBV23-1
J gene: TRBJ2-3
CDR3 protein: ASSAGGGAGTDTQY

clone size: NA
V gene: TRBV7-2
J gene: TRBJ2-7
CDR3 protein: ASSLGPGGSYEQY

clone size: medium-sized
V gene: TRBV7-9
J gene: TRBJ1-5
CDR3 protein: ASSPGQGDQPQH

clone size: NA
V gene: TRBV9
J gene: TRBJ1-6
CDR3 protein: ASSDGTLYNSPLH

clone size: few
V gene: TRBV6-6
J gene: TRBJ1-6
CDR3 protein: ASSYSPDSSPLH

clone size: NA
V gene: TRBV13
J gene: TRBJ2-1
CDR3 protein: ASSLRGLREQF

clone size: NA
V gene: TRBV7-2
J gene: TRBJ2-7
CDR3 protein: ASSLGLADTYEQY

clone size: NA
V gene: TRBV18
J gene: TRBJ1-1
CDR3 protein: ASSPTREGNTEAF

clone size: NA
V gene: TRBV28
J gene: TRBJ2-1
CDR3 protein: ASSPTSGRYEQF

clone size: once
V gene: TRBV7-8
J gene: TRBJ1-2
CDR3 protein: ASSLDGYGYT

clone size: NA
V gene: TRBV7-9
J gene: TRBJ2-2
CDR3 protein: ASSKWTSSNTGELF

clone size: once
V gene: TRBV15
J gene: TRBJ2-1
CDR3 protein: ATSTDRGNEQF

clone size: NA
V gene: TRBV2
J gene: TRBJ2-5
CDR3 protein: ASARQGVGETQY

clone size: NA
V gene: TRBV2
J gene: TRBJ2-4
CDR3 protein: ASTSGTGGNIQY

clone size: once
V gene: TRBV7-4
J gene: TRBJ1-3
CDR3 protein: ASSLTHGTDSGNTIY

clone size: NA
V gene: TRBV15
J gene: TRBJ2-3
CDR3 protein: ATFGGLTTGDTQY

clone size: NA
V gene: TRBV5-4
J gene: TRBJ2-3
CDR3 protein: ASSPERLAFTDTQY

clone size: NA
V gene: TRBV30
J gene: TRBJ2-1
CDR3 protein: AWSVLAGSDNEQF

clone size: once
V gene: TRBV27
J gene: TRBJ2-2
CDR3 protein: ASSFRGGTGELF

clone size: NA
V gene: TRBV18
J gene: TRBJ1-1
CDR3 protein: ASSPLQSNTEAF

clone size: NA
V gene: TRBV14
J gene: TRBJ2-7
CDR3 protein: ASSPRVGQAHYEQY

clone size: NA
V gene: TRBV5-8
J gene: TRBJ1-5
CDR3 protein: ASSARDWNQPQH

clone size: few
V gene: TRBV4-1
J gene: TRBJ2-1
CDR3 protein: ASRPSETRINNEQF

clone size: NA
V gene: TRBV28
J gene: TRBJ2-7
CDR3 protein: ASSTGGISSGNEQY

clone size: NA
V gene: TRBV2
J gene: TRBJ2-3
CDR3 protein: ASRPGTSGSSTDTQY

clone size: NA
V gene: TRBV27
J gene: TRBJ2-4
CDR3 protein: ASRAPGRNIQY

clone size: NA
V gene: TRBV5-1
J gene: TRBJ2-7
CDR3 protein: ASSFSPAGESYEQY

clone size: NA
V gene: TRBV5-1
J gene: TRBJ2-3
CDR3 protein: ASSLRGDSSTDTQY

clone size: many
V gene: TRBV5-1
J gene: TRBJ1-2
CDR3 protein: ASSLFRSYGYT

clone size: few
V gene: TRBV27
J gene: TRBJ1-2
CDR3 protein: ASSPRTGGNGYT

clone size: NA
V gene: TRBV29-1
J gene: TRBJ1-2
CDR3 protein: SAPSGAGYT

clone size: NA
V gene: TRBV6-1
J gene: TRBJ2-7
CDR3 protein: ASRGIYEQY

clone size: NA
V gene: TRBV7-2
J gene: TRBJ2-3
CDR3 protein: ASSLSGGSGRKTDTQY

clone size: NA
V gene: TRBV19
J gene: TRBJ1-1
CDR3 protein: ASSPQGFMNTEAF

clone size: NA
V gene: TRBV29-1
J gene: TRBJ1-1
CDR3 protein: SVSTTAGTTEAF

clone size: NA
V gene: TRBV6-1
J gene: TRBJ1-4
CDR3 protein: ASRADFNEKLF

clone size: NA
V gene: TRBV6-5
J gene: TRBJ1-1
CDR3 protein: ASSQAESEAF

clone size: NA
V gene: TRBV11-2
J gene: TRBJ2-1
CDR3 protein: ASSLDIPGNEQF

clone size: few
V gene: TRBV29-1
J gene: TRBJ1-2
CDR3 protein: STRQGNGYT

clone size: NA
V gene: TRBV7-9
J gene: TRBJ2-7
CDR3 protein: ASSSNPGTGSDEQY

clone size: NA
V gene: TRBV11-1
J gene: TRBJ1-5
CDR3 protein: ASSPSGVGNQPQH